This entry lists 6 T cell receptor beta chains sequenced from one sample in a study of blood T cell repertoires in COVID-19. This table comes from immunoSEQ multiplex PCR, and its TCRdb copy is limited to in-frame clones, with some not included. The sample lists approximately 150,000 clones, around four fifths seen once, with roughly 6.4% in the top ten. The specimen sequenced was PBMCs or T cells enriched from blood (not recorded which). Every receptor here comes from a woman in her thirties or forties who had recovered from COVID-19.

The chain couples TRBV15 to TRBJ1-4; D unresolved. The germline gives CDR1 LNHNV, CDR2 YYDKDF (reference sequence). The CDR3 length is 14 residues. Trimming shortened V by 0 bases and J by 6 bases, and 8 bases separated the two germline ends. The CDR3 DNA follows: TGTGCCACCAGCAGAGATAACGGGGATGAAAAACTGTTTTTT. Translation: CATSRDNGDEKLFF.

The V and J genes are TRBV3-1 (or the pseudogene TRBV3-2) and TRBJ2-1; 13 bases are shared with TRBD2. The CDR3 is made up of 17 amino acids. V lost 4 bases to trimming and J lost 4 bases; unmatched junction nucleotides: 7. Germline CDR1 reads LGHDT; CDR2 reads YNNKEL (reference sequence). The CDR3 DNA reads as TGTGCCAGCAGCCGGCGGGGGACTAGCGGGACTTACAATGAGCAGTTCTTC. Residues: CASSRRGTSGTYNEQFF.

The rearrangement uses TRBV3-1 (or the pseudogene TRBV3-2) and TRBJ2-2; D might be TRBD2 (7 bases). Trimming took off 5 bases at V and 6 bases at J, with 10 bases between the two ends. This CDR3 contains 13 residues. Germline V gives CDR1 LGHDT, CDR2 YNNKEL (reference sequence). Written as DNA, the CDR3 is TGTGCCAGCAGCGCCGGGGGGCCCGGGGAGCTGTTTTTT. Amino acids: CASSAGGPGELFF.

The chain combines TRBV7-9 with TRBJ2-2; D not resolved. From germline, CDR1 is SEHNR and CDR2 FQNEAQ (reference sequence). Trimming took off 3 bases at V and 6 bases at J, with 11 bases between the two ends. The CDR3 totals 14 residues. The CDR3 sequence: CASSFITSSGELFF. The CDR3 DNA follows: TGTGCCAGCAGCTTCATTACAAGTTCCGGGGAGCTGTTTTTT.

The J gene is TRBJ1-2, the V gene TRBV7-9; 9 bases map to TRBD1. The V and J ends lost 5 bases and 4 bases, in that order; junction bases with no gene match: 8. CDR3 length: 15 residues. Germline CDR1 reads SEHNR; CDR2 reads FQNEAQ (reference sequence). The CDR3 loop reads CASSQGQGKGYGYTF. In DNA form, the CDR3 reads TGTGCCAGCAGCCAGGGACAGGGAAAGGGCTATGGCTACACCTTC. The full variable domain, with the rest looked up from reference TRBV7-9 and TRBJ1-2, is DTGVSQNPRHKITKRGQNVTFRCDPISEHNRLYWYRQTLGQGPEFLTYFQNEAQLEKSRLLSDRFSAERPKGSFSTLEIQRTEQGDSAMYLCASSQGQGKGYGYTFGSGTRLTVV.

The CDR3 DNA reads TGTGCCAGCAGTGATTTAACAGGGGTGACTGAAGCTTTCTTT. This translates into CASSDLTGVTEAFF. J is TRBJ1-1 and V is TRBV2; 7 bases are a match to TRBD1. This CDR3 spans 14 amino acids. Germline V lookup: CDR1 SNHLY, CDR2 FYNNEI. V lost 3 bases, J lost 5 bases, and 6 bases stayed unmatched. The variable domain in full, with the rest retrieved from reference TRBV2 and TRBJ1-1, is EPEVTQTPSHQVTQMGQEVILRCVPISNHLYFYWYRQILGQKVEFLVSFYNNEISEKSEIFDDQFSVERPDGSNFTLKIRSTKLEDSAMYFCASSDLTGVTEAFFGQGTRLTVV.